Below, 26 T cell receptor beta chains from the same sample are listed, as sequenced in a study of CD8+CD57+ T cells in acquired aplastic anemia. According to the study, genomic DNA was the template for TCR beta VDJ and CDR3 profiling. One entry per CDR3 protein results from TCRdb running MiXCR on the reads. The sample carries some 120,000 distinct CDR3 sequences, about 40% recorded once. The patients chosen for sequencing had shown expansion of CD8+CD57+ cells (detected by flow cytometry). The specimen sequenced was sorted CD4+, CD8+, or CD8+CD57+ T cells (not recorded which) from PBMCs. Receptors originate from a human donor with aplastic anemia.

Turning to this clonotype: A read error may explain this, as a much larger clone is one base away. The chain employs TRBV6-4 and TRBJ1-2; D is undetermined. The germline CDR1 and CDR2 sequences are MRHNA and SNTAGT. The CDR3 consists of 12 residues. In nucleotides, the CDR3 is TGTGCCAGCAGTGACCGGGGTGGCGGCTGCACCTTC. It translates to CASSDRGGGCTF.

This chain connects TRBV18 to TRBJ2-3, with D possibly matching TRBD1 (7 bases). With 3 bases removed from V and 4 bases from J, the gap between germline ends came to 11 bases. CDR1 is KGHSH, CDR2 LQKENI, per germline. The CDR3 spans 14 residues. The CDR3 DNA sequence: TGTGCCAGCTCACCGGGCAGGGGGGCAGATACGCAGTATTTT. Amino acids: CASSPGRGADTQYF.

This clonotype was observed many times. The chain recombines TRBV6-1 with TRBJ1-2, with 9 bases that match TRBD1. The V gene end was trimmed by 5 bases and the J gene end by 4 bases; junction bases not matched to a gene: 5. The length of the CDR3 is 14 residues. The germline CDR1 and CDR2 sequences are MNHNS and SASEGT. This chain's CDR3 is CASSRDRAGYGYTF. The DNA for the CDR3 is TGTGCCAGCAGTCGGGACAGGGCTGGCTATGGCTACACCTTC.

This clonotype was observed many times. The rearrangement uses TRBV4-2 and TRBJ2-3; 9 nucleotides align to TRBD2. The CDR3 is 16 amino acids. CDR1 is LGHNA and CDR2 is YNFKEQ in the germline V gene. The ends lost 3 bases at V and 0 bases at J; junction bases unmatched: 4. CDR3: CASSHTRGGSTDTQYF. For the CDR3, the DNA is TGTGCCAGCAGCCACACGCGGGGGGGGAGCACAGATACGCAGTATTTT.

CDR3 coding DNA: TGTGCCAGCAGCGGGGACGGGGGTGAGCAGTTCTTC. It yields the protein CASSGDGGEQFF. This chain links TRBV7-3 with TRBJ2-1, with D maybe TRBD2 (6 bases). V lost 5 bases and J lost 9, with 11 bases in between. The CDR3 contains 12 residues. Germline V gives CDR1 SGHTA, CDR2 FQGTGA. The full variable domain, with the rest looked up from reference TRBV7-3 and TRBJ2-1, is GAGVSQTPSNKVTEKGKYVELRCDPISGHTALYWYRQSLGQGPEFLIYFQGTGAADDSGLPNDRFFAVRPEGSVSTLKIQRTERGDSAVYLCASSGDGGEQFFGPGTRLTVL.

The V gene is TRBV10-3, the J gene TRBJ2-1; either TRBD1 or TRBD2 may supply D (7 bases each). The V end was cut by 6 bases, the J end by 8 bases, with 11 bases between. CDR3 length equals 12 residues. Germline CDR1 is ENHRY and CDR2 is SYGVKD. The CDR3 nucleotides are TGTGCCATCAGATCAGGGGGGGATGAGCAGTTCTTC. Its translation: CAIRSGGDEQFF.

The chain couples TRBV19 to TRBJ2-1; 9 nucleotides match TRBD2. The junction had 7 bases not matched to a gene; V was cut back by 5 bases and J by 2 bases. The CDR3 contains 16 residues. Germline CDR1 is LNHDA and CDR2 is SQIVND (reference sequence). The CDR3 DNA reads as TGTGCCAGTAGTCTCGGGTTAGCGGGAGCCTACAATGAGCAGTTCTTC. It is translated as CASSLGLAGAYNEQFF.

A single count supports this clonotype. The chain is built from TRBV11-2 and TRBJ2-3, with D perhaps matching TRBD2 (5 bases). From germline, CDR1 is SGHAT and CDR2 FQNNGV. V was pared by 5 bases and J by 2 bases, with 14 bases between. The CDR3 has 15 amino acids. The CDR3 loop reads CASSLSGIHTDTQYF. The CDR3 coding sequence is TGTGCCAGCAGCCTTTCCGGGATTCACACAGATACGCAGTATTTT.

This chain uses TRBV9 with TRBJ1-2; D remains ambiguous. The CDR3 sequence is 11 residues long. Germline V gene data show CDR1 as SGDLS and CDR2 as YYNGEE. Trimming took 3 bases from V and 4 from J, leaving 4 bases between them. CDR3: CASSAFYGYTF. The CDR3 DNA follows: TGTGCCAGCAGCGCCTTCTATGGCTACACCTTC.

This clonotype has at least ten counts. J is TRBJ2-3 and V is TRBV25-1; D may be TRBD1 (7 bases). Germline V gene lookup returns CDR1 MGHDK and CDR2 SYGVNS. The CDR3 totals 12 residues. V was trimmed by 5 bases and J by 7 bases, leaving 10 bases between them. CDR3 coding DNA: TGTGCCAGCAGTCAGGGGGGACATACGCAGTATTTT. It is translated as CASSQGGHTQYF.

This clonotype has a handful of counts. A much larger clone is a single base away; this may be a read error. Because the CDR3 is missing its conserved closing phenylalanine or tryptophan, this is likely a read error. The V and J genes are TRBV5-5 and TRBJ1-1, with TRBD1 as a possible D gene (6 bases). V was cut by 4 bases and J by 7 bases, with 17 bases left in between. Germline-derived CDR1 and CDR2 are SGHKS and YYEKEE (reference sequence). The CDR3 is 14 amino acids. The CDR3 sequence is CASSHLNRDNEAFL. CDR3 bases: TGTGCCAGCAGCCATTTAAACCGGGACAATGAAGCTTTCCTT.

This chain links TRBV11-2 with TRBJ2-2; D may match TRBD1 or TRBD2 (5 bases each). Between the trimmed V and J ends, which lost 4 bases and 2 bases, there was a span of 14 bases. This CDR3 region has 16 residues. Germline V CDR1 and CDR2: SGHAT, FQNNGV. CDR3 residues: CASSSPSGTNTGELFF. The DNA of the CDR3 is TGTGCCAGCAGCTCTCCCTCCGGGACCAACACCGGGGAGCTGTTTTTT.

This clonotype appeared many times. V usage is TRBV15 and J usage is TRBJ1-2; D is ambiguous. V dropped 0 bases and J dropped 2 bases, with 7 bases sitting between them. The CDR3 extends over 14 amino acids. Germline V gene sequence: CDR1 LNHNV, CDR2 YYDKDF (reference sequence). CDR3 protein: CATSREGSNYGYTF. The CDR3 DNA reads TGTGCCACCAGCAGAGAAGGGTCCAACTATGGCTACACCTTC. The full variable domain, rest sourced from reference TRBV15 and TRBJ1-2, is DAMVIQNPRYQVTQFGKPVTLSCSQTLNHNVMYWYQQKSSQAPKLLFHYYDKDFNNEADTPDNFQSRRPNTSFCFLDIRSPGLGDTAMYLCATSREGSNYGYTFGSGTRLTVV.

This clonotype was seen many times. The CDR3 DNA follows: TGTGCCAGCAGCATGGCCGGCAATCAGCCCCAGCATTTT. It yields the protein CASSMAGNQPQHF. The V and J genes are TRBV11-2 and TRBJ1-5; D call uncertain. Germline V gives CDR1 SGHAT, CDR2 FQNNGV. There are 13 residues in the CDR3. With 5 bases removed from V and 2 bases from J, the gap between germline ends came to 7 bases.

The CDR3 coding sequence is TGTGCCAGCAGAGAGGGGGTAGGGACCTACGAGCAGTACGTC. Protein product: CASREGVGTYEQYV. The V and J genes are TRBV2 and TRBJ2-7; D perhaps matches TRBD1 (6 bases). Germline CDR1 reads SNHLY; CDR2 reads FYNNEI. The germline V and J ends were trimmed by 6 bases and 2 bases, with 14 bases remaining between them. This CDR3 region has 14 residues.

This clonotype has a handful of counts. This chain's CDR3 is CSVVQLAGGLGHNEQFF. Here the CDR3 DNA reads TGCAGCGTTGTACAGCTAGCGGGGGGGTTGGGCCACAATGAGCAGTTCTTC. The chain uses TRBV29-1 and TRBJ2-1; 12 nucleotides match TRBD2. CDR1 is SQVTM, CDR2 ANQGSEA, per germline. J was trimmed by 5 bases and V by 4 bases; bases with no gene match: 12. The CDR3 runs 17 residues.

The chain employs TRBV10-2 and TRBJ2-7; the D is unclear. Germline V lookup: CDR1 WSHSY, CDR2 SAAADI. With 6 bases removed from V and 2 bases from J, the gap between germline ends came to 14 bases. The CDR3 runs 14 residues. This CDR3 reads CASSSSTLTYEQYF. CDR3 sequence (DNA): TGCGCCAGCAGCTCCTCTACTCTTACCTACGAGCAGTACTTC.

Only a few counts were recorded for this clonotype. This sequence joins TRBV14 and TRBJ1-1, with a possible D match to TRBD1 (5 bases). Deletions cut 8 bases from V and 0 bases from J, with 10 bases between. The CDR3 is 13 residues long. Germline CDR1 is SGHDN and CDR2 is FVKESK. CDR3 loop: CASAPGLNTEAFF. DNA for the CDR3: TGTGCCAGCGCCCCGGGACTGAACACTGAAGCTTTCTTT.

As to this clonotype: This may come from a read error, since a much larger clone is one base off. DNA of the CDR3: TGTGCCATCAGTGAACAGGTGAACACTGAAGCTTTCTTT. It encodes CAISEQVNTEAFF. The chain joins TRBV10-3 to TRBJ1-1, with D perhaps TRBD1 (5 bases). Per the germline V gene, CDR1 is ENHRY and CDR2 is SYGVKD. The CDR3 is 13 amino acids. V shed 3 bases and J shed 0 bases, with 5 bases lying between them.

This clonotype was counted between two and nine times. The gene calls are TRBV25-1 and TRBJ2-7, with 10 bases identical to TRBD1. This CDR3 comprises 17 residues. Germline V gene sequence: CDR1 MGHDK, CDR2 SYGVNS. Germline trimming cut 5 bases from V and 1 base from J; bases unmatched to any gene: 11. The CDR3 reads CASSPRQGADYSYEQYF. Here the CDR3 DNA reads TGTGCCAGCAGTCCGCGACAGGGGGCAGACTATTCCTACGAGCAGTACTTC.

The genes are TRBV7-6 and TRBJ1-6, with TRBD1 matching over 7 bases. Germline values: CDR1 SGHVS, CDR2 FNYEAQ. The CDR3 contains 12 residues. The V and J ends lost 8 bases and 9 bases, in that order; junction bases with no gene match: 4. As DNA, the CDR3 is TGTGCCAGCTCACCAGGGGGTTCACCCCTCCACTTT. The encoded protein is CASSPGGSPLHF.

This clonotype occurred a few times. The rearrangement links TRBV10-3 to TRBJ1-5, with TRBD1 matching over 8 bases. V lost 2 bases to trimming and J lost 7 bases; unmatched junction nucleotides: 4. The CDR3 loop spans 14 amino acids. The V gene's germline CDR1 is ENHRY and CDR2 SYGVKD. This chain's CDR3 is CAISEGQGSQPQHF. CDR3 DNA sequence: TGTGCCATCAGTGAGGGACAGGGCTCGCAGCCCCAGCATTTT.

The chain carries TRBV5-1 and TRBJ2-7; D is possibly TRBD1 or TRBD2 (5 bases each). V lost 7 bases and J 6 bases, leaving 17 bases between the germline ends. The CDR3 sequence is 13 residues long. CDR1 and CDR2 from the germline V gene are SGHRS and YFSETQ. The CDR3 protein is CASRPGTTPEQYF. CDR3 nucleotide sequence: TGCGCCAGCCGTCCCGGGACCACTCCCGAGCAGTACTTC.

A few counts support this clonotype. The chain uses TRBV6-2 or TRBV6-3 and TRBJ2-1, with TRBD2 identical over 9 bases. V was pared by 2 bases and J by 6 bases, with 11 bases of the junction left unmatched. This CDR3 comprises 17 residues. The germline CDR1 and CDR2 sequences are MNHEY and SVGEGT. In DNA, the CDR3 is TGTGCCAGCAGTTACCAGCGGGGGGCCCCTACTCTCAATGAGCAGTTCTTC. It translates to CASSYQRGAPTLNEQFF.

This clonotype was seen at least ten times. The chain is built from TRBV9 and TRBJ1-1; no definite D call. The CDR3 is made up of 14 amino acids. The germline V and J ends were trimmed by 0 bases and 3 bases, with 9 bases remaining between them. From germline, CDR1 is SGDLS and CDR2 YYNGEE. Here the CDR3 DNA reads TGTGCCAGCAGCGTAGACGGCAGACACACTGAAGCTTTCTTT. It specifies CASSVDGRHTEAFF.

About this clonotype: At one boundary the junction diverges from the germline segment, which might be a read error. This chain links TRBV11-2 with TRBJ2-3, with 9 bases identical to TRBD1. Per the germline V gene, CDR1 is SGHAT and CDR2 is FQNNGV. The CDR3 is made up of 19 amino acids. The CDR3 spells CASGLDWTKGQGGTDTQYF. CDR3 coding DNA: TGTGCCAGCGGCTTAGATTGGACTAAGGGACAGGGAGGCACAGATACGCAGTATTTT. Looking up the rest from reference TRBV11-2 and TRBJ2-3 gives the full variable domain: EAGVAQSPRYKIIEKRQSVAFWCNPISGHATLYWYQQILGQGPKLLIQFQNNGVVDDSQLPKDRFSAERLKGVDSTLKIQPAKLEDSAVYLCASGLDWTKGQGGTDTQYFGPGTRLTVL.